The clone carrying this T cell receptor beta chain showed up just a few times. UMIs were added to TCR cDNA along with a universal primer site when it was made by 5'RACE template switching. Each CDR3 protein gets one entry after TCRdb re-called the 5' RACE reads with MiXCR. The sample yields approximately 96,000 distinct CDR3 sequences, 8.9% seen once. This specimen comes from a study of T cells after yellow fever vaccination. Study-wide context: Preparation used SMART-Seq v4 Ultra Low Input for the low-cell-number fractions.

General study findings and limits: Post-booster samples contained most primary-vaccination clones (more than 95% CD4, about 85% CD8). CD4 and CD8 compartments shared a small share of clonotypes.

The CDR3 consists of 15 residues. The germline V gene has CDR1 LGHNA and CDR2 YSLEER. V lost 1 base, J lost 4 bases, and 2 bases stayed unmatched. Sample: CD8+ T cells not binding an NS4B(214-222) dextramer, sorted from PBMCs, taken around 14 days after the first yellow fever vaccination. The clonotype originates from a man between 18 and 29 years old who received the YFV17D yellow fever vaccine. The chain carries TRBV4-3 and TRBJ2-2, with TRBD1 identical over 8 bases. The CDR3 nucleotides read TGCGCCAGCAGCCAAGCAGGGGGCGGCACCGGGGAGCTGTTTTTT. This gives the protein CASSQAGGGTGELFF.